This T cell receptor beta chain appears in the sequencing data of a study of blood T cell repertoires in COVID-19. About the research overall: Collection of acute and convalescent COVID-19 samples took place in the United States, Italy and Spain. PBMCs, B-cell-depleted T cells, or T cells were the source of the cDNA or gDNA that made up the material.

How the authors handled the data: Nucleated cell number was recorded as an estimate derived from reference gene primer amplification. The method was immunoSEQ multiplex PCR; TCRdb's version includes in-frame clones alone and lacks a portion of them. D and trimming were read from the DNA, whereas the V and J calls and clone size are those reported in that table. Among a few hundred thousand clones, 85% to 90% were seen once, and the ten largest hold roughly 3%. Looked up from germline, CDR1 is MNHEY and CDR2 is SMNVEV (reference sequence). The CDR3 has 16 amino acids. V gave up 6 bases and J gave up 4 bases, with 19 bases separating them.

Sequenced sample: peripheral blood. The TCR was taken from a man between 60 and 75 years old with acute or convalescent COVID-19. The gene calls are TRBV27 and TRBJ2-1; TRBD1 might be the D (5 bases). CDR3 protein: CASSPYRDRVYNEQFF. In DNA, the CDR3 is TGTGCCAGCAGCCCTTACCGTGACAGAGTGTACAATGAGCAGTTCTTC.